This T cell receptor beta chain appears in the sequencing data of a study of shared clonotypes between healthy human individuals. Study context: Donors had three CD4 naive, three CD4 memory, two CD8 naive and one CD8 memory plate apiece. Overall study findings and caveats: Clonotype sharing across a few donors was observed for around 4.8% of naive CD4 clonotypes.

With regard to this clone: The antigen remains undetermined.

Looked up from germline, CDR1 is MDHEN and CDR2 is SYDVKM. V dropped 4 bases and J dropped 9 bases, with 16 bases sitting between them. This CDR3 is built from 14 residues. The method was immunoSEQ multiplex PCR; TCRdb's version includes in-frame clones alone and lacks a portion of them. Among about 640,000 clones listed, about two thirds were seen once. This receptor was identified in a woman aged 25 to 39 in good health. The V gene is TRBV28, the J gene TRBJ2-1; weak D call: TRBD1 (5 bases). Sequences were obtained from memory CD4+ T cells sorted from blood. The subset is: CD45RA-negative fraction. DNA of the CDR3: TGTGCCAGCAGTTCCCCCACAGGAAAGACTGAGCAGTTCTTC. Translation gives CASSSPTGKTEQFF.